This TCR beta chain was retrieved from a study of T-cell memory formation after mild COVID-19. Germline loops: CDR1 LGHDT, CDR2 YNNKEL (reference sequence). The CDR3 consists of 14 residues. The trim removed 10 bases at V and 5 bases at J, leaving 10 bases unmatched. TCRdb passed the 5' RACE reads through MiXCR, listing each CDR3 protein once. The data hold 25,000 or so distinct CDR3 sequences, with less than 7.5% observed a single time. General observations from the study: Shrinking CD4+ clones resided mostly in CM and EM, and CD8+ ones in EMRA.

This clonotype was seen at least ten times. Its antigen is unidentified. V is TRBV3-1 and J is TRBJ2-3, with TRBD2 matching 9 bases. Material: PBMCs or a T cell subset sorted from them (not recorded which). The source of this sequence is an adult woman who had mild COVID-19 (a few samples of this study predate the infection). Cell type and time point are not known. The CDR3 DNA sequence: TGTGCCACCAGGGCGGGAGGGTCTGGAGATACGCAGTATTTT. Translated, it gives CATRAGGSGDTQYF.